These 32 T cell receptor beta chains share one sample of origin, sequenced in a study of neoadjuvant anti-PD-1 for oral cavity cancer. Produced via immunoSEQ multiplex PCR; TCRdb's table is partial and in-frame only. The sample lists 16,000 or so clones; around two thirds were seen once. The sample was PBMCs, taken before nivolumab (anti-PD-1) treatment. All receptors derive from a person aged 40 to 85 with oral cavity squamous cell carcinoma.

This rearrangement joins TRBV4-1 to TRBJ2-7, with unresolved D. Germline values: CDR1 MGHRA, CDR2 YSYEKL. Trimming removed 1 base at V and 0 bases at J, with 7 bases between. This CDR3 region has 14 residues. The CDR3 is CASSQAWSSYEQYF. The CDR3 DNA reads TGCGCCAGCAGCCAAGCCTGGTCCTCCTACGAGCAGTACTTC.

The chain links TRBV11-2 to TRBJ2-7; the D gene is possibly TRBD2 (6 bases). The CDR3 is made up of 12 amino acids. The germline V and J ends were trimmed by 3 bases and 4 bases, with 7 bases remaining between them. CDR1 and CDR2 (germline): SGHAT, FQNNGV. In nucleotides, the CDR3 is TGTGCCAGCAGCTTGCTAGCGTACGAGCAGTACTTC. This gives the protein CASSLLAYEQYF.

The genes are TRBV25-1 and TRBJ1-3; maybe TRBD1 (5 bases). Germline loops: CDR1 MGHDK, CDR2 SYGVNS. The ends were cut back, 7 bases at V and 0 bases at J, with 10 bases in the middle. The CDR3 has 14 amino acids. CDR3 region: CASTPGGSGNTIYF. The CDR3 DNA reads as TGTGCCAGCACCCCGGGGGGCTCTGGAAACACCATATATTTT. The full variable domain, with the rest looked up from reference TRBV25-1 and TRBJ1-3, is EADIYQTPRYLVIGTGKKITLECSQTMGHDKMYWYQQDPGMELHLIHYSYGVNSTEKGDLSSESTVSRIRTEHFPLTLESARPSHTSQYLCASTPGGSGNTIYFGEGSWLTVV.

The J gene is TRBJ2-1, the V gene TRBV6-6; TRBD1 is a possible D gene (5 bases). The germline gives CDR1 MNHNY, CDR2 SVGAGI (reference sequence). The germline V and J ends were trimmed by 0 bases and 6 bases, with 15 bases remaining between them. The CDR3 is 16 amino acids. The CDR3 region is CASSYSGLDTVNEQFF. The CDR3 nucleotides read TGTGCCAGCAGTTACTCGGGGCTTGATACGGTCAATGAGCAGTTCTTC.

The gene calls are TRBV10-3 and TRBJ2-2; no definite D call. Trimming removed 3 bases at V and 4 bases at J, with 6 bases between. The CDR3 has 13 residues. The germline V gene encodes CDR1 ENHRY and CDR2 SYGVKD. CDR3 coding DNA: TGTGCCATCAGTGAAGGCAGCACCGGGGAGCTGTTTTTT. Translation: CAISEGSTGELFF.

This clone was observed a few times. The V call is TRBV2, the J call TRBJ2-2, with TRBD1 matching 9 bases. The CDR3 loop spans 14 amino acids. V dropped 6 bases and J dropped 4; count of bases not matched to a gene: 3. Germline CDR1 reads SNHLY; CDR2 reads FYNNEI. CDR3 sequence reads: CASSGQGPTGELFF. CDR3 coding DNA: TGTGCCAGCAGCGGACAGGGGCCCACCGGGGAGCTGTTTTTT.

The chain is built from TRBV12-5 and TRBJ2-7; D might be TRBD1 (5 bases). From germline, CDR1 is LGHNT and CDR2 FRNRAP. Trimming cost V 10 bases and J 5 bases, with 24 bases left between them. The CDR3 runs to 15 residues. The CDR3 DNA follows: TGTGCTACCGGACGGCAGGGTCTCGGGTTCCACGAGCAGTACTTC. Residues: CATGRQGLGFHEQYF. The full variable domain, with the rest looked up from reference TRBV12-5 and TRBJ2-7, is DARVTQTPRHKVTEMGQEVTMRCQPILGHNTVFWYRQTMMQGLELLAYFRNRAPLDDSGMPKDRFSAEMPDATLATLKIQPSEPRDSAVYFCATGRQGLGFHEQYFGPGTRLTVT.

This sequence joins TRBV27 and TRBJ1-4; 8 bases map to TRBD1. V lost 6 bases, J lost 8 bases, and 8 bases stayed unmatched. The CDR3 runs 14 residues. Germline loops: CDR1 MNHEY, CDR2 SMNVEV (reference sequence). The CDR3 reads CASSRQGSWEKLFF. CDR3 DNA sequence: TGTGCCAGCAGCCGACAGGGGAGTTGGGAAAAACTGTTTTTT.

This clone was detected only a few times. This rearrangement joins TRBV13 to TRBJ2-1; D is perhaps TRBD1 (6 bases). The length of the CDR3 is 14 residues. The germline V gene encodes CDR1 PRHDT and CDR2 FYEKMQ (reference sequence). Trimming removed 5 bases from V and 4 bases from J, with 12 bases in between. The CDR3 is CASSVWTEYNEQFF. CDR3 bases: TGTGCCAGCAGCGTTTGGACAGAGTACAATGAGCAGTTCTTC. The complete variable domain, with remaining parts taken from reference TRBV13 and TRBJ2-1, reads AAGVIQSPRHLIKEKRETATLKCYPIPRHDTVYWYQQGPGQDPQFLISFYEKMQSDKGSIPDRFSAQQFSDYHSELNMSSLELGDSALYFCASSVWTEYNEQFFGPGTRLTVL.

V and J are TRBV20-1 and TRBJ2-1; D not resolved. Germline V CDR1 and CDR2: DFQATT, SNEGSKA (reference sequence). V gave up 2 bases and J gave up 9 bases, with 5 bases separating them. This CDR3 contains 10 residues. This CDR3 reads CSARTSEQFF. The CDR3 DNA reads as TGCAGTGCTAGAACATCTGAGCAGTTCTTC.

The table lists this clone with a count of one. This chain links TRBV27 with TRBJ2-7; 9 bases agree with TRBD2. CDR1 is MNHEY, CDR2 SMNVEV, per germline (reference sequence). V lost 5 bases to trimming and J lost 5 bases; unmatched junction nucleotides: 13. CDR3 length: 16 amino acids. CDR3 loop: CASSPPPLAGYHEQYF. CDR3 DNA: TGTGCCAGCAGTCCCCCCCCGCTAGCGGGATACCACGAGCAGTACTTC.

The table lists this clone with a few counts. J is TRBJ2-7 and V is TRBV19; D is perhaps TRBD1 (6 bases). The CDR3 consists of 15 residues. Germline V CDR1 and CDR2: LNHDA, SQIVND (reference sequence). Trimming shortened V by 7 bases and J by 7 bases, and 23 bases separated the two germline ends. Here the CDR3 DNA reads TGTGCCAGTACCCAAGGGGGACAAGGAGATGGAGAGCAGTACTTC. This codes for CASTQGGQGDGEQYF.

This chain joins TRBV7-8 and TRBJ2-7, with D tentatively TRBD1 (6 bases). This CDR3 region has 14 residues. The V gene lost 3 bases and the J gene lost 7 bases, with 16 bases spanning the gap. Germline CDR1 is SGHVS and CDR2 is FQNEAQ. The CDR3 is CASSFSTQGEEQYF. CDR3 in DNA: TGTGCCAGCAGCTTTTCGACACAGGGTGAGGAGCAGTACTTC.

This chain connects TRBV29-1 to TRBJ2-3; 12 bases are shared with TRBD2. V lost 5 bases, J lost 2 bases, and 8 bases stayed unmatched. The CDR3 has 16 residues. CDR1 and CDR2 from the germline V gene are SQVTM and ANQGSEA. Here the CDR3 reads CSVLRTSGVITDTQYF. CDR3 bases: TGCAGCGTTCTAAGGACTAGCGGGGTGATCACAGATACGCAGTATTTT.

In this sample, this clone turned up a few times. J is TRBJ1-1 and V is TRBV10-1; D not certain. The CDR3 has 13 amino acids. The germline V gene has CDR1 WNHNN and CDR2 SYGVQD (reference sequence). The germline V and J ends were trimmed by 6 bases and 1 base, with 9 bases remaining between them. This CDR3 reads CASRSDWNTEAFF. The CDR3 DNA follows: TGCGCCAGCAGGAGTGACTGGAACACTGAAGCTTTCTTT.

This clone was seen a handful of times. The chain is built from TRBV19 and TRBJ1-4; D is possibly TRBD1 (5 bases). The V gene's germline CDR1 is LNHDA and CDR2 SQIVND (reference sequence). This CDR3 comprises 15 residues. Trimming removed 3 bases from V and 7 bases from J, with 15 bases in between. This chain's CDR3 is CASSIWMGLGEKLFF. The CDR3 DNA is TGTGCCAGTAGTATCTGGATGGGGCTCGGTGAAAAACTGTTTTTT.

The V call is TRBV7-3, the J call TRBJ2-1, with D perhaps given as TRBD1 or TRBD2 (6 bases each). V was shortened by 2 bases and J by 4 bases, with 12 bases between the two germline ends. This CDR3 is built from 15 residues. Germline loops: CDR1 SGHTA, CDR2 FQGTGA. DNA of the CDR3: TGTGCCAGCAGCTTAGGTGGGGGGCTGTACAATGAGCAGTTCTTC. It encodes CASSLGGGLYNEQFF.

The chain recombines TRBV7-8 with TRBJ2-1; TRBD2 aligns across 13 bases. The CDR3 length is 19 residues. Germline CDR1 is SGHVS and CDR2 is FQNEAQ. Germline trimming cut 4 bases from V and 6 bases from J; bases unmatched to any gene: 15. CDR3 nucleotides: TGTGCCAGCAGCTCGAGACTAGCGGGAGGAGCTATACACACCAATGAGCAGTTCTTC. Translated, it gives CASSSRLAGGAIHTNEQFF.

The chain carries TRBV19 and TRBJ2-1; TRBD2 matches at 9 bases. The J segment lost 5 bases and the V segment lost 6 bases, leaving 8 bases of the junction unmatched. The V gene's germline CDR1 is LNHDA and CDR2 SQIVND (reference sequence). This CDR3 has 15 residues. CDR3 amino acids: CASSISGSKNNEQFF. The CDR3 nucleotides are TGTGCCAGTAGCATTAGCGGGAGCAAGAACAATGAGCAGTTCTTC.

The rearrangement uses TRBV5-6 and TRBJ2-5, with TRBD2 matching 11 bases. The germline V gene encodes CDR1 SGHDT and CDR2 YYEEEE. The J segment lost 5 bases and the V segment lost 0 bases, leaving 6 bases of the junction unmatched. This CDR3 is built from 16 residues. In DNA, the CDR3 is TGTGCCAGCAGCTTGGTCGCTAGCGGGAGGAGCGAGACCCAGTACTTC. It encodes CASSLVASGRSETQYF.

This chain uses TRBV7-3 with TRBJ1-2, with TRBD1 as a possible D gene (5 bases). V lost 1 base and J 8 bases, leaving 20 bases between the germline ends. This CDR3 is 16 amino acids long. CDR1 SGHTA and CDR2 FQGTGA come from the germline V gene. As DNA, the CDR3 is TGTGCCAGCAGCTTAAGCCAGGGCCCCGCGATGGGAGGCTACACCTTC. Its protein product is CASSLSQGPAMGGYTF.

The V call is TRBV6-1, the J call TRBJ1-2; weak D call: TRBD1 (5 bases). The CDR3 sequence is 13 residues long. V was clipped by 6 bases and J by 7 bases, with 15 bases between them. Germline CDR1 and CDR2: MNHNS and SASEGT. CDR3 protein: CASSFEGTVGYTF. Here the CDR3 DNA reads TGTGCCAGCAGCTTTGAAGGGACGGTTGGCTACACCTTC.

The V call is TRBV11-3, the J call TRBJ2-2, with D unclear. This CDR3 comprises 14 residues. Trimming removed 5 bases from V and 7 bases from J, with 14 bases in between. The germline V gene encodes CDR1 SGHNT and CDR2 YENEEA. CDR3 in amino acids: CASSPRRVGGELFF. The CDR3 nucleotides read TGTGCCAGCAGCCCTCGAAGGGTCGGCGGGGAGCTGTTTTTT.

This chain uses TRBV11-3 with TRBJ2-1; TRBD2 aligns across 7 bases. Germline loops: CDR1 SGHNT, CDR2 YENEEA. With 2 bases clipped from V and 5 bases from J, the junction kept 15 bases outside the gene matches. This CDR3 has 18 amino acids. The CDR3 DNA reads TGTGCCAGCAGCTTACTTTATTTCGGGGGGAAGGGAAACAATGAGCAGTTCTTC. Protein sequence: CASSLLYFGGKGNNEQFF.

CDR3 in amino acids: CASSLAGATTYNEQFF. The CDR3 nucleotides are TGTGCCAGCAGCTTAGCGGGGGCTACAACCTACAATGAGCAGTTCTTC. The rearrangement joins TRBV7-8 to TRBJ2-1, with a tentative D call TRBD1 (6 bases). Germline loops: CDR1 SGHVS, CDR2 FQNEAQ. Between the trimmed V and J ends, which lost 0 bases and 2 bases, there was a span of 11 bases. CDR3 length: 16 amino acids. Variable domain in full (rest from reference TRBV7-8 and TRBJ2-1): GAGVSQSPRYKVAKRGQDVALRCDPISGHVSLFWYQQALGQGPEFLTYFQNEAQLDKSGLPSDRFFAERPEGSVSTLKIQRTQQEDSAVYLCASSLAGATTYNEQFFGPGTRLTVL.

This clone was detected only once. The chain is built from TRBV5-1 and TRBJ1-1, with D maybe TRBD1 (5 bases). CDR1 and CDR2 from the germline V gene are SGHRS and YFSETQ. V lost 3 bases and J lost 4, with 13 bases in between. The CDR3 covers 14 residues. The CDR3 sequence: CASSSQGMSTEAFF. The CDR3 nucleotides are TGCGCCAGCAGCTCCCAGGGTATGAGCACTGAAGCTTTCTTT.

The gene calls are TRBV19 and TRBJ2-7; D gene unclear. The CDR3 contains 14 residues. Trimming took off 7 bases at V and 0 bases at J, with 13 bases between the two ends. Germline V gene sequence: CDR1 LNHDA, CDR2 SQIVND (reference sequence). CDR3 nucleotides: TGTGCCAGTACCCCGGACGGAACCTCCTACGAGCAGTACTTC. It codes for CASTPDGTSYEQYF. Based on the CDR3 plus reference TRBV19 and TRBJ2-7, the full variable domain is DGGITQSPKYLFRKEGQNVTLSCEQNLNHDAMYWYRQDPGQGLRLIYYSQIVNDFQKGDIAEGYSVSREKKESFPLTVTSAQKNPTAFYLCASTPDGTSYEQYFGPGTRLTVT.

The rearrangement joins TRBV30 to TRBJ1-1; a weak D match, TRBD1 (6 bases). Germline CDR1 reads GTSNPN; CDR2 reads SVGIG (reference sequence). Trimming took off 0 bases at V and 4 bases at J, with 15 bases between the two ends. This CDR3 spans 15 amino acids. The DNA for the CDR3 is TGTGCCTGGAGTGTACAGGGACCCCTGGCCACTGAAGCTTTCTTT. Protein product: CAWSVQGPLATEAFF.

This chain links TRBV15 with TRBJ2-5, with D perhaps TRBD2 (5 bases). CDR1 LNHNV and CDR2 YYDKDF come from the germline V gene (reference sequence). With 1 base removed from V and 5 bases from J, the gap between germline ends came to 14 bases. This CDR3 region has 15 residues. The CDR3 DNA follows: TGTGCCACCAGCAGAGGAGGACTCCAGGCGGAGACCCAGTACTTC. It is translated as CATSRGGLQAETQYF.

J is TRBJ1-1 and V is TRBV10-3, with D unclear. This CDR3 contains 13 residues. Trimming took 3 bases from V and 3 from J, leaving 8 bases between them. Germline CDR1 ENHRY, CDR2 SYGVKD. The CDR3 nucleotides are TGTGCCATCAGTGACCAAATTTACACTGAAGCTTTCTTT. Its protein is CAISDQIYTEAFF.

V usage is TRBV29-1 and J usage is TRBJ2-3; D remains unclear. The germline V gene encodes CDR1 SQVTM and CDR2 ANQGSEA. Trimming shortened V by 7 bases and J by 2 bases, and 13 bases separated the two germline ends. The CDR3 length is 13 residues. CDR3 nucleotide sequence: TGCAGCGCTGGGCACACCTCCACAGATACGCAGTATTTT. Translating it yields CSAGHTSTDTQYF.

The rearrangement links TRBV10-3 to TRBJ2-5; D is ambiguous. Trimming removed 4 bases at V and 1 base at J, with 7 bases between. CDR1 is ENHRY and CDR2 is SYGVKD in the germline V gene. CDR3 length equals 13 residues. The CDR3 DNA is TGTGCCATCAGTGTATCCAGCCAAGAGACCCAGTACTTC. Protein product: CAISVSSQETQYF.